The 7 T cell receptor beta chains in this list originate from one sample, sequenced in a study of blood T cells in healthy people across ages. The second PCR ran about 6 to 12 cycles with a sample-barcoded 5' primer and J-beta primers. Each CDR3 protein is one row after TCRdb ran MiXCR on the 5' RACE reads. The sample carries fewer than 700,000 distinct CDR3 sequences, 40% to 50% recorded once. The sample comprised blood. These receptors all come from a man at least 80 years old in good health.

This clonotype came up once. The chain combines TRBV7-2 with TRBJ2-2, with TRBD1 as a possible D gene (5 bases). This CDR3 region has 15 residues. Germline-derived CDR1 and CDR2 are SGHTA and FQGNSA. Deletions cut 2 bases from V and 4 bases from J, with 11 bases between. CDR3 sequence (DNA): TGTGCCAGCAGCTTAATTTCAGGGTTCACCGGGGAGCTGTTTTTT. Translation: CASSLISGFTGELFF.

V gene TRBV29-1 combines with J gene TRBJ1-6, with D perhaps TRBD1 (6 bases). This CDR3 comprises 13 residues. Trimming removed 7 bases from V and 9 bases from J, with 16 bases in between. CDR1 and CDR2 (germline): SQVTM, ANQGSEA. The CDR3 protein is CSAQIGGGSPLHF. Here the CDR3 DNA reads TGCAGCGCTCAGATTGGGGGCGGTTCACCCCTCCACTTT.

This clonotype came up a few times. The chain uses TRBV7-2 and TRBJ2-7; possible D gene TRBD2, 6 bases. Between the trimmed V and J ends, which lost 4 bases and 3 bases, there was a span of 16 bases. The CDR3 runs to 15 residues. Germline V gene data show CDR1 as SGHTA and CDR2 as FQGNSA. The CDR3 region is CASSSTGTRLYEQYF. The CDR3 DNA sequence: TGTGCCAGCAGCTCTACCGGGACTCGGCTCTACGAGCAGTACTTC.

The rearrangement links TRBV20-1 to TRBJ2-2, with TRBD1 matching 7 bases. The CDR3 contains 14 residues. J gave up 4 bases and V 3 bases, and 5 bases lay outside the gene matches. In germline, CDR1 is DFQATT, CDR2 SNEGSKA (reference sequence). Here the CDR3 DNA reads TGCAGTGCTAGCCGACAGGGCGGCACCGGGGAGCTGTTTTTT. It codes for CSASRQGGTGELFF.

Regarding this clonotype: The junction departs from germline at one end; a sequencing error may be responsible. The rearrangement links TRBV6-6 to TRBJ2-7, with D possibly TRBD2 on 5 matching bases. This CDR3 is 15 amino acids long. Germline V CDR1 and CDR2: MNHNY, SVGAGI (reference sequence). CDR3 region: CATQRTVGSSYERYF. CDR3 bases: TGTGCCACCCAGCGGACGGTTGGCAGCTCCTACGAGCGGTACTTC.

The CDR3 region is CASSLPQGPFEQYF. The CDR3 DNA reads as TGTGCCAGCAGCTTACCGCAGGGGCCTTTCGAGCAGTACTTC. The chain combines TRBV7-9 with TRBJ2-7; TRBD1 is a possible D gene (6 bases). Germline CDR1 SEHNR, CDR2 FQNEAQ (reference sequence). This CDR3 is 14 amino acids long. V was clipped by 2 bases and J by 6 bases, with 14 bases between them.

This clonotype appeared a single time. V and J are TRBV28 and TRBJ2-3; D gene ambiguous. This CDR3 comprises 14 residues. Germline V lookup: CDR1 MDHEN, CDR2 SYDVKM. Trimming took 3 bases from V and 6 from J, leaving 13 bases between them. The chain's CDR3 is CASSFPGMKDTQYF. The CDR3 DNA reads as TGTGCCAGCAGTTTCCCCGGAATGAAGGATACGCAGTATTTT. Variable domain in full (rest from reference TRBV28 and TRBJ2-3): DVKVTQSSRYLVKRTGEKVFLECVQDMDHENMFWYRQDPGLGLRLIYFSYDVKMKEKGDIPEGYSVSREKKERFSLILESASTNQTSMYLCASSFPGMKDTQYFGPGTRLTVL.